This passage covers 2 T cell receptor beta chains from one sample sequenced in a study of T cells in Graves' hyperthyroidism and ophthalmopathy. TCR beta CDR3 regions were amplified from RNA. During a first-round RT-PCR of the TCR CDR3, the HTBI primer set was used. TCRdb independently ran MiXCR on the multiplex PCR reads; one entry per CDR3 protein. The sample includes roughly 500,000 distinct CDR3 sequences, more than 11% of them seen just once. The sequencing input was blood. The source of these receptors is a woman aged 25 to 45 with Graves' hyperthyroidism that later progressed to Graves' ophthalmopathy.

This clonotype was detected many times. The chain recombines TRBV20-1 with TRBJ2-7; no reliable D call. This CDR3 comprises 14 residues. V was shortened by 3 bases and J by 0 bases, with 12 bases between the two germline ends. Germline loops: CDR1 DFQATT, CDR2 SNEGSKA (reference sequence). The DNA for the CDR3 is TGCAGTGCTAGTGGCAGCGCATTCTCCTACGAGCAGTACTTC. It is translated as CSASGSAFSYEQYF.

The sample holds many counts of this clonotype. The chain couples TRBV7-9 to TRBJ2-4; the D gene is possibly TRBD2 (6 bases). CDR1 is SEHNR, CDR2 FQNEAQ, per germline (reference sequence). This CDR3 comprises 16 residues. V lost 4 bases, J lost 0 bases, and 13 bases lay in between. The CDR3 nucleotides read TGTGCCAGCAGCTCGCGGGACCCACTAGCCAAAAACATTCAGTACTTC. Amino acids: CASSSRDPLAKNIQYF.